Listed below are T cell receptor beta chains from one sample, sequenced in a study of OX40 agonist ivuxolimab in advanced cancers. Profiled with immunoSEQ multiplex PCR; TCRdb holds only in-frame clones, not every one. The data hold tens of thousands of clones, with roughly 80% observed a single time. The source material was CD4+ or CD8+ T cells sorted from blood, sampled in a trial of the OX40 agonist ivuxolimab. The receptors shown here come from an adult with an advanced solid tumor such as melanoma, head and neck, liver or kidney cancer. Each CDR3 is given with its conserved first and last residue. The D gene is left open where the match is weak. Clone size appears in some rows only: once, few, many, or a class for an expanded clone.

CDR3aa | CDR3nt | abundance | d_gene | j_gene | v_gene
CASSRSEGALNYGYTF | TGTGCCAGCAGCCGCAGCGAGGGGGCACTTAACTATGGCTACACCTTC | NA | TRBD1 | TRBJ1-2 | TRBV9
CASSLTRDHQPQHF | TGTGCCAGCAGTTTGACCCGGGACCATCAGCCCCAGCATTTT | few | NA | TRBJ1-5 | TRBV6-5
CASSLRSGNTEAFF | TGCGCCAGCAGCCTCAGATCCGGGAACACTGAAGCTTTCTTT | NA | NA | TRBJ1-1 | TRBV4-1
CASSEHAATNEKLFF | TGTGCCAGCAGTGAACACGCTGCAACTAATGAAAAACTGTTTTTT | few | NA | TRBJ1-4 | TRBV6-1
CATSRGEEAEKLFF | TGTGCCACCAGTCGAGGGGAAGAGGCTGAAAAACTGTTTTTT | NA | NA | TRBJ1-4 | TRBV15
CASSSRLAGIETQYF | TGTGCCAGCAGCTCCCGACTAGCGGGAATAGAGACCCAGTACTTC | NA | TRBD2 | TRBJ2-5 | TRBV13
CASSPRTDDSPLHF | TGTGCCAGCTCACCCCGGACTGACGACTCACCCCTCCACTTT | NA | NA | TRBJ1-6 | TRBV18
CASSILAGVSYEQYF | TGTGCCAGTAGTATCTTAGCGGGAGTGTCCTACGAGCAGTACTTC | NA | TRBD2 | TRBJ2-7 | TRBV19
CSVAPGQGTNEQFF | TGCAGCGTAGCTCCGGGACAGGGGACCAATGAGCAGTTCTTC | NA | TRBD1 | TRBJ2-1 | TRBV29-1
CASSPGSANEAFF | TGCGCCAGCAGCCCCGGGAGCGCAAATGAAGCTTTCTTT | NA | NA | TRBJ1-1 | TRBV5-1
CASSLTGTGKEAFF | TGTGCCAGCAGTTTAACCGGGACAGGAAAAGAAGCTTTCTTT | NA | TRBD1 | TRBJ1-1 | TRBV5-4
CASSPGGLAGGSMDEQFF | TGCGCCAGCAGCCCCGGAGGTCTAGCGGGAGGTAGTATGGATGAGCAGTTCTTC | NA | TRBD2 | TRBJ2-1 | TRBV5-1
CASRGGSGTEAFF | TGTGCCAGCAGAGGGGGCTCGGGCACTGAAGCTTTCTTT | NA | TRBD1 | TRBJ1-1 | TRBV7-3
CASSAGLVRNTEAFF | TGTGCCAGTAGTGCGGGCCTCGTACGGAACACTGAAGCTTTCTTT | once | NA | TRBJ1-1 | TRBV19
CASSLTGAVGNTIYF | TGCGCCAGCAGCTTGACGGGGGCGGTTGGAAACACCATATATTTT | NA | NA | TRBJ1-3 | TRBV5-1
CASSYIGNQPQHF | TGTGCCAGCAGCTATATAGGCAATCAGCCCCAGCATTTT | medium-sized | NA | TRBJ1-5 | TRBV11-2
CASSEAFPGYGYTF | TGTGCCAGCAGCGAAGCATTTCCGGGATATGGCTACACCTTC | NA | NA | TRBJ1-2 | TRBV21-1
CAISRGHSLDTIYF | TGTGCCATCAGCCGAGGACACAGTCTAGACACCATATATTTT | NA | NA | TRBJ1-3 | TRBV10-3
CASSLGVADTQYF | TGTGCCAGCAGCTTAGGGGTGGCAGATACGCAGTATTTT | NA | NA | TRBJ2-3 | TRBV11-3
CASSVAGTGLSGANVLTF | TGTGCCAGCAGTGTCGCCGGGACAGGACTATCTGGGGCCAACGTCCTGACTTTC | NA | TRBD1 | TRBJ2-6 | TRBV2
CASSLASSEQYF | TGTGCCAGCAGCTTAGCTAGCAGCGAGCAGTACTTC | NA | NA | TRBJ2-7 | TRBV11-2
CASSLSGGGNEKLFF | TGTGCCAGCAGCTTATCAGGGGGCGGTAATGAAAAACTGTTTTTT | NA | TRBD1 | TRBJ1-4 | TRBV7-9
CASSRGSIGNTIYF | TGTGCCAGTAGCAGGGGTTCGATCGGAAACACCATATATTTT | NA | NA | TRBJ1-3 | TRBV19
CASSLGSRDTQYF | TGTGCCAGCAGCTTAGGCTCTCGGGATACGCAGTATTTT | few | NA | TRBJ2-3 | TRBV11-3
CASSLEVGQGGNQPQHF | TGTGCCAGCAGCCTAGAGGTTGGACAGGGGGGCAATCAGCCCCAGCATTTT | NA | TRBD1 | TRBJ1-5 | TRBV7-8
CAWSADRVWSEKLFF | TGTGCCTGGAGTGCGGACAGGGTTTGGAGTGAAAAACTGTTTTTT | NA | TRBD1 | TRBJ1-4 | TRBV30
CASSFQGYNEQFF | TGTGCCAGCAGCTTCCAGGGGTACAATGAGCAGTTCTTC | NA | NA | TRBJ2-1 | TRBV5-6
CASSLSVSTEAFF | TGTGCCAGCAGCTTAAGTGTTAGCACTGAAGCTTTCTTT | NA | NA | TRBJ1-1 | TRBV7-3
CASSKGQGAGYEQYF | TGTGCCAGCAGCAAGGGACAGGGGGCGGGCTACGAGCAGTACTTC | once | TRBD1 | TRBJ2-7 | TRBV5-4
CASSRQMGGAGYEQYF | TGCGCCAGCAGCCGCCAGATGGGGGGGGCCGGATACGAGCAGTACTTC | once | NA | TRBJ2-7 | TRBV4-1
CASSIRGENTGELFF | TGTGCCAGTAGTATACGGGGTGAGAACACCGGGGAGCTGTTTTTT | NA | NA | TRBJ2-2 | TRBV19
CASSPTGEFYNSPLHF | TGTGCCAGCTCGCCGACAGGGGAATTTTACAATTCACCCCTCCACTTT | NA | TRBD1 | TRBJ1-6 | TRBV18
CAWSGLAGELQFF | TGTGCCTGGAGTGGGCTAGCGGGAGAACTACAGTTCTTC | NA | TRBD2 | TRBJ2-1 | TRBV30
CASSLGMRFGETQYF | TGTGCCAGCAGTTTAGGGATGAGATTTGGGGAGACCCAGTACTTC | NA | NA | TRBJ2-5 | TRBV27
CASSSSPDTQYF | TGTGCCAGCAGCTCCTCCCCAGATACGCAGTATTTT | NA | NA | TRBJ2-3 | TRBV7-3
CASSKRPGTGAGANVLTF | TGCGCCAGCAGCAAACGTCCCGGGACAGGGGCCGGGGCCAACGTCCTGACTTTC | NA | TRBD1 | TRBJ2-6 | TRBV5-1
CASRMVGTNYGYTF | TGTGCCAGTAGAATGGTAGGGACTAACTATGGCTACACCTTC | NA | NA | TRBJ1-2 | TRBV19
CASSPRTGANTEAFF | TGTGCCAGCAGTCCGCGGACAGGGGCGAACACTGAAGCTTTCTTT | NA | TRBD1 | TRBJ1-1 | TRBV6-1
CASSWGVVNMNTEAFF | TGTGCCAGCAGCTGGGGGGTGGTAAACATGAACACTGAAGCTTTCTTT | NA | NA | TRBJ1-1 | TRBV5-4
CASSLNTGGQPQHF | TGTGCCAGCAGCTTAAACACAGGGGGTCAGCCCCAGCATTTT | NA | TRBD1 | TRBJ1-5 | TRBV7-2
CASSITGLNQPQHF | TGTGCCAGTAGTATAACGGGTCTCAATCAGCCCCAGCATTTT | NA | NA | TRBJ1-5 | TRBV19
CASSRQEVYGYTF | TGTGCCAGCAGCAGACAGGAAGTCTATGGCTACACCTTC | NA | NA | TRBJ1-2 | TRBV5-6
CSVAGDEQFF | TGCAGCGTTGCTGGGGATGAGCAGTTCTTC | NA | NA | TRBJ2-1 | TRBV29-1
CASSPEFGYSTDTQYF | TGTGCCAGCAGCCCTGAGTTTGGGTATAGCACAGATACGCAGTATTTT | NA | NA | TRBJ2-3 | TRBV11-3
CASSRMWVNTEAFF | TGTGCCAGCAGCCGGATGTGGGTGAACACTGAAGCTTTCTTT | NA | NA | TRBJ1-1 | TRBV7-2